One sample yielded the 10 T cell receptor beta chains listed below, sequenced in a study of tumor-infiltrating lymphocytes in primary liver carcinoma. Out of unsorted whole blood came the blood RNA, and germline DNA was extracted as well. TCR beta cDNA was prepared out of roughly 500 ng total RNA by means of a constant-region primer. Generation of the TCR beta libraries relied on three nested multiplex PCR rounds using slightly modified ARM-PCR. TRBV1-TRBV30 forward and Cbeta reverse primers drove the first two roughly 10-cycle rounds. TCRdb re-derived calls from the multiplex PCR reads in MiXCR, one entry per CDR3 protein. The table has some 180,000 distinct CDR3 sequences, 50% to 75% seen once; the top ten hold under 75%. Sequenced material: peripheral blood. All receptors derive from a man in his forties with primary liver carcinoma and hepatitis B virus infection.

To note about this clonotype: The germline gene is not matched at one end of the junction; a read error may be the cause. The rearrangement uses TRBV5-6 and TRBJ1-4; D is uncertain. The germline gives CDR1 SGHDT, CDR2 YYEEEE. The CDR3 loop spans 14 amino acids. The CDR3 bases are TGTGCCAGTAGCTTGTTCTCGGTGGATTCGGAACTGTTTTTT. As protein: CASSLFSVDSELFF. The whole variable domain, remainder taken from reference TRBV5-6 and TRBJ1-4, is DAGVTQSPTHLIKTRGQQVTLRCSPKSGHDTVSWYQQALGQGPQFIFQYYEEEERQRGNFPDRFSGHQFPNYSSELNVNALLLGDSALYLCASSLFSVDSELFFGSGTQLSVL.

The chain links TRBV29-1 to TRBJ1-2; unclear D gene. Trimming removed 1 base at V and 4 bases at J, with 10 bases between. The CDR3 is 13 amino acids. Per the germline V gene, CDR1 is SQVTM and CDR2 is ANQGSEA. The CDR3 DNA follows: TGCAGCGTTGAAGGTCGGAGGTTCTATGGCTACACCTTC. Translated, it gives CSVEGRRFYGYTF.

As to this clonotype: One junction end does not reproduce the germline sequence, and a read error may be involved. V and J are TRBV6-5 and TRBJ2-3; a possible D gene is TRBD2 (5 bases). The CDR3 runs 15 residues. CDR1 and CDR2 (germline): MNHEY, SVGAGI. The CDR3 coding sequence is TGTGCCTGCAGTTACTCGAATGGAGGAACAGATACGCAGTATTTT. It encodes CACSYSNGGTDTQYF.

The chain carries TRBV28 and TRBJ2-7, with D perhaps TRBD1 (5 bases). Germline V gives CDR1 MDHEN, CDR2 SYDVKM. The CDR3 consists of 11 residues. V gave up 6 bases and J gave up 6 bases, with 9 bases separating them. The CDR3: CASSAGIEQYF. The CDR3, as DNA: TGTGCCAGCAGCGCAGGGATCGAGCAGTACTTC.

This chain joins TRBV6-1 and TRBJ1-5; 7 bases are a match to TRBD1. From germline, CDR1 is MNHNS and CDR2 SASEGT. The CDR3 is 13 amino acids. The V segment lost 8 bases and the J segment 9 bases; nucleotides outside the gene matches: 10. The CDR3 sequence: CASYDREYRPQHF. The CDR3, as DNA: TGTGCCAGCTACGACAGGGAGTATCGGCCCCAGCATTTT.

Turning to this clonotype: An end of the junction does not agree with germline; a read error may underlie this. The V and J genes are TRBV11-2 and TRBJ1-6; D gene ambiguous. Germline loops: CDR1 SGHAT, CDR2 FQNNGV. The CDR3 extends over 14 amino acids. In DNA form, the CDR3 reads TGTGCCAGCACTCAGGAAAGGATTAATCCACCCCTCCACTTT. Protein product: CASTQERINPPLHF.

This chain uses TRBV4-1 with TRBJ2-1; tentatively, D is TRBD2 (6 bases). Trimming removed 4 bases from V and 8 bases from J, with 12 bases in between. There are 13 residues in the CDR3. CDR1 MGHRA and CDR2 YSYEKL come from the germline V gene. CDR3 in amino acids: CASSPGPGDEQFF. The CDR3 DNA follows: TGCGCCAGCAGCCCGGGACCGGGAGATGAGCAGTTCTTC.

Concerning this clonotype: Compared with germline, one end of the junction differs, possibly owing to a read error. This rearrangement joins TRBV11-2 to TRBJ2-1; no clear D gene. Germline assignment: CDR1 SGHAT and CDR2 FQNNGV. The CDR3 sequence is 16 residues long. This CDR3 is CASSPKSESLYNEQLF. The CDR3 DNA is TGTGCCAGCAGTCCCAAGTCGGAAAGCTTGTACAATGAGCAGCTCTTC.

CDR3 amino acids: CASSISPGDPPPEAFF. For the CDR3, the DNA is TGTGCCAGTAGTATTAGTCCAGGAGACCCCCCGCCTGAAGCTTTCTTT. The rearrangement links TRBV19 to TRBJ1-1; D is unresolved. The CDR3 length is 16 residues. Trimming cost V 3 bases and J 6 bases, with 20 bases left between them. Germline assignment: CDR1 LNHDA and CDR2 SQIVND (reference sequence).

Details on this clonotype: A much larger clonotype is one base distant, so this may be a read error. The CDR3 carries no conserved terminal phenylalanine or tryptophan, so it likely arises from a read error. J is TRBJ2-7 and V is TRBV11-1; 9 bases are a match to TRBD1. CDR3 length equals 16 residues. The ends lost 5 bases at V and 7 bases at J; junction bases unmatched: 15. CDR1 and CDR2 (germline): SGHAT, FQDESV (reference sequence). The CDR3 protein is CASSARGQGWRNEQYY. CDR3 DNA sequence: TGTGCCAGCAGCGCCCGGGGACAGGGATGGAGGAATGAGCAGTACTAC.